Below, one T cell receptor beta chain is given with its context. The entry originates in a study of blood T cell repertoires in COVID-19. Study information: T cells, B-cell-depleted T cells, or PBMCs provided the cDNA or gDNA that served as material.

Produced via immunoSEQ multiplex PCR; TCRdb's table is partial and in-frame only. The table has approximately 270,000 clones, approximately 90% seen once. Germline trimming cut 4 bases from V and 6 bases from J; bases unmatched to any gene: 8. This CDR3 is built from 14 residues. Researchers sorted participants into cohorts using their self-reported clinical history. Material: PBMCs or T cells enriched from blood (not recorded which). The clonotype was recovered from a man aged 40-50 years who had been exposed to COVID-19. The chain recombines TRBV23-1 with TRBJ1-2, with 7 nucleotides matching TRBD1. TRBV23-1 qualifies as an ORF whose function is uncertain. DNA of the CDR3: TGCGCCAGCAGTCTGCCCACAGGGGAGAATGGCTACACCTTC. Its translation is CASSLPTGENGYTF.